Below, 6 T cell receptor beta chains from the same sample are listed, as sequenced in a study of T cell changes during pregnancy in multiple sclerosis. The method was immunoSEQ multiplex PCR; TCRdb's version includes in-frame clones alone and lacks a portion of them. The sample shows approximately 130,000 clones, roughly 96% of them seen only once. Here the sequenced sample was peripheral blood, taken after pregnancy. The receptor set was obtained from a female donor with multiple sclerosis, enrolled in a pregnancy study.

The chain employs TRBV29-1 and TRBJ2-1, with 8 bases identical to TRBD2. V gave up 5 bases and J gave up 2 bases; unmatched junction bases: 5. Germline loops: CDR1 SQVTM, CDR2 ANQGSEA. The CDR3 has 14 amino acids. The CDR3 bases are TGCAGCGTTAAAACTAGCGGAACCTACAATGAGCAGTTCTTC. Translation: CSVKTSGTYNEQFF.

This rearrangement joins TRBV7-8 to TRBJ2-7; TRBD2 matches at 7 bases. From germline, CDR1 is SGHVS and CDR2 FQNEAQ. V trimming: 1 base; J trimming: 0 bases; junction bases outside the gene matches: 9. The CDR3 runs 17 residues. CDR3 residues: CASSLGLAAYLSYEQYF. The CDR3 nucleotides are TGTGCCAGCAGCTTAGGACTAGCCGCCTACCTCTCCTACGAGCAGTACTTC.

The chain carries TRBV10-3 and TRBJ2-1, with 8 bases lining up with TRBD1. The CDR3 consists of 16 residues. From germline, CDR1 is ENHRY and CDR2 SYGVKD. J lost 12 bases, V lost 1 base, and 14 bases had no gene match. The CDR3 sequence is CAISEYGQGAVSVQFF. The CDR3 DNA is TGTGCCATCAGTGAGTATGGTCAGGGGGCTGTCAGTGTGCAGTTCTTC.

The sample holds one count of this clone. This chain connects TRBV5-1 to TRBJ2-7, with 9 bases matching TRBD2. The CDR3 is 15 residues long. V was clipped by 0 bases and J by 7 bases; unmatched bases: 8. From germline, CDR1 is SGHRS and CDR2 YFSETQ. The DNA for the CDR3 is TGCGCCAGCAGCTTGGTTAGCGGGAGAGTGGGGGAGCAGTACTTC. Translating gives CASSLVSGRVGEQYF.

The CDR3 reads CASSPDRDGQPQHF. For the CDR3, the DNA is TGTGCCAGCTCACCGGACAGGGACGGCCAGCCCCAGCATTTT. The V and J genes are TRBV18 and TRBJ1-5; the match to TRBD1 covers 8 bases. Germline assignment: CDR1 KGHSH and CDR2 LQKENI. This CDR3 contains 14 residues. With V trimmed by 3 bases and J by 7 bases, 5 bases remained unmatched.

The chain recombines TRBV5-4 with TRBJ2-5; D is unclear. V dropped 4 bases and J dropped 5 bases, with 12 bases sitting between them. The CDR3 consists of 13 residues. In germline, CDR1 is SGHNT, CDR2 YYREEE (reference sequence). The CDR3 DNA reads TGTGCCAGCAGCAGAGCGTCGATTGAGACCCAGTACTTC. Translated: CASSRASIETQYF.